The rows below give T cell receptor beta chains drawn from one sample of a study. TCRdb analysed the 5' RACE reads with MiXCR anew, one entry per CDR3 protein. The table lists approximately 60,000 distinct CDR3 sequences, roughly 20% of them singletons, with 2.5% to 3.5% in the top ten. The specimen was tumor-infiltrating Tregs sorted from the breast tumor. Source of these receptors: a female donor with breast cancer. The CDR3 runs from the conserved cysteine through the conserved F or W. The D gene is left open where the match is weak. Rows give clone size only sometimes, using once, few, many, or a class for an expanded clone.

V	J	D	size	DNA	CDR3
TRBV5-6	TRBJ1-3	-	few	TGTGCCAGCAGCTTACAGGCGGCACCTGGAAACACCATATATTTT	CASSLQAAPGNTIYF
TRBV11-2	TRBJ1-1	-	many	TGTGCCAGCGGATTAACAGGGCTGAACACTGAAGCTTTCTTT	CASGLTGLNTEAFF
TRBV20-1	TRBJ1-1	-	few	TGCAGTGCTAGGGGGTTCGTGAGCACTGAAGCTTTCTTT	CSARGFVSTEAFF
TRBV6-5	TRBJ1-2	-	few	TGTGCCAGCAAGTACAGGAACTATGGCTACACCTTC	CASKYRNYGYTF
TRBV20-1	TRBJ1-5	-	many	TGCAGTGCCTCGGACAACAATCAGCCCCAGCATTTT	CSASDNNQPQHF
TRBV5-1	TRBJ2-2	-	many	TGCGCCAGCAGCTTGAGTGGGACGAACACCGGGGAGCTGTTTTTT	CASSLSGTNTGELFF
TRBV19	TRBJ2-1	TRBD2	-	TGTGCCAGTAGTATACATGCGGGAGTGAGATACAATGAGCAGTTCTTC	CASSIHAGVRYNEQFF
TRBV20-1	TRBJ2-3	-	few	TGCAGTGCTGAACATACGGCAAGCGGAAGATTCACAGATACGCAGTATTTT	CSAEHTASGRFTDTQYF
TRBV28	TRBJ2-3	-	many	TGTGCCAGCCGCGTAGGGGACCCAGGGGATACGCAGTATTTT	CASRVGDPGDTQYF
TRBV7-2	TRBJ2-2	TRBD1	many	TGTGCCAGCAGCGGCGGACAGGGCTTCGACACCGGGGAGCTGTTTTTT	CASSGGQGFDTGELFF
TRBV5-1	TRBJ2-5	TRBD1	few	TGCGCCAGCAGCCCATGGACAGGGGAGACCCAGTACTTC	CASSPWTGETQYF
TRBV7-3	TRBJ2-7	-	-	TGTGCCAGCAGCTTAATTCGGGGCTACGAGCAGTACTTC	CASSLIRGYEQYF
TRBV7-9	TRBJ2-5	TRBD2	few	TGTGCCAGCAGCTTGGGACTAGCGGGAGTGGGTCGGACCCAGTACTTC	CASSLGLAGVGRTQYF
TRBV5-1	TRBJ2-7	-	few	TGCGCCAGCAGCGGGGGACTTTCCTACGAGCAGTACTTC	CASSGGLSYEQYF
TRBV20-1	TRBJ1-4	-	-	TGCAGTGCTAGAGATCACACAGATGAAAAACTGTTTTTT	CSARDHTDEKLFF
TRBV4-1	TRBJ1-5	TRBD1	many	TGCGCCAGCAGCCATCCCGGGACAGGCTATCAGCCCCAGCATTTT	CASSHPGTGYQPQHF
TRBV4-3	TRBJ2-1	TRBD2	few	TGCGCCAGCAGCCAGGACTCCGGGACTACCTACAATGAGCAGTTCTTC	CASSQDSGTTYNEQFF
TRBV7-9	TRBJ2-7	TRBD1	few	TGTGCCAGCAGCCCCCGAGACAGGGGAAGGTACGAGCAGTACTTC	CASSPRDRGRYEQYF
TRBV6-6	TRBJ1-1	-	many	TGTGCCAGCAGTTACCCCAGCGGACCGAACACTGAAGCTTTCTTT	CASSYPSGPNTEAFF
TRBV20-1	TRBJ2-3	-	-	TGCAGTGCTGGGGGGTCCGCAGATACGCAGTATTTT	CSAGGSADTQYF
TRBV7-3	TRBJ2-5	TRBD1	-	TGTGCCAGCAGCCCACCGGCCGGGACAGAAGAGACCCAGTACTTC	CASSPPAGTEETQYF
TRBV7-8	TRBJ2-7	TRBD1	-	TGTGCCAGCAGCTTAGCGTCGGGACAGGGGTACGAGCAGTACTTC	CASSLASGQGYEQYF
TRBV5-1	TRBJ2-5	-	few	TGCGCCAGCAGCCCCGGTCGGGCGCAAGAGACCCAGTACTTC	CASSPGRAQETQYF
TRBV19	TRBJ1-5	-	-	TGTGCCAGTACAGGATTCAATCAGCCCCAGCATTTT	CASTGFNQPQHF
TRBV7-2	TRBJ2-7	TRBD1	few	TGTGCCAGCAGCTTAGCTGACAGGGACGGCCCCTACGAGCAGTACTTC	CASSLADRDGPYEQYF
TRBV5-1	TRBJ2-2	TRBD2	-	TGCGCCAGCAGACCATCTAGCGGGAGTGGTACCGGGGAGCTGTTTTTT	CASRPSSGSGTGELFF
TRBV5-1	TRBJ2-1	-	-	TGCGCCAGCAGCTTGGCGGGAGAGGCCTACAATGAGCAGTTCTTC	CASSLAGEAYNEQFF
TRBV5-1	TRBJ1-2	-	-	TGCGCCAGCAGCTTGGGGACAAACTATGGCTACACCTTC	CASSLGTNYGYTF
TRBV10-3	TRBJ2-7	-	few	TGTGCCATCAGTGGGGATTGGGGGAGTTACGAGCAGTACTTC	CAISGDWGSYEQYF
TRBV7-2	TRBJ2-7	-	-	TGTGCCAGCAGCTTAGGACACAGCTCCTACGAGCAGTACTTC	CASSLGHSSYEQYF
TRBV29-1	TRBJ1-1	TRBD1	many	TGCAGCGTTCACAGGGGTAAAGCTTTCTTT	CSVHRGKAFF
TRBV5-1	TRBJ2-5	TRBD2	many	TGCGCCAGCAGCTTGGGAGCGGGAGCGGGAGAGACCCAGTACTTC	CASSLGAGAGETQYF
TRBV19	TRBJ1-1	-	-	TGTGCCAGTAGTCCCAGACTGAACACTGAAGCTTTCTTT	CASSPRLNTEAFF
TRBV7-2	TRBJ1-1	-	many	TGTGCCAGCAGCTTGGGACGGCGGGGCACTGAAGCTTTCTTT	CASSLGRRGTEAFF
TRBV6-1	TRBJ2-1	TRBD2	-	TGTGCCAGCACTCGACTAGCGGGACTCTACAATGAGCAGTTCTTC	CASTRLAGLYNEQFF
TRBV28	TRBJ2-3	-	-	TGTGCCAGCAGTTCCACAGCGGACGGAGATACGCAGTATTTT	CASSSTADGDTQYF
TRBV7-2	TRBJ2-2	-	few	TGTGCCAGCAGCTTAGATTACGCGGCCGGGGAGCTGTTTTTT	CASSLDYAAGELFF
TRBV4-1	TRBJ1-5	TRBD1	-	TGCGCCAGCAGCCCGAGATTGGACAGGGATTGGTTTCAGCCCCAGCATTTT	CASSPRLDRDWFQPQHF
TRBV5-1	TRBJ2-5	-	-	TGCGCCAGCAGCTTACACCGCCAAGAGACCCAGTACTTC	CASSLHRQETQYF
TRBV4-1	TRBJ1-2	-	-	TGCGCCAGCAGCCAAGTAAGAGGGAATGGCTACACCTTC	CASSQVRGNGYTF
TRBV5-1	TRBJ2-3	TRBD1	few	TGCGCCAGCAGCTTGGGACAGGGCCATTCCACAGATACGCAGTATTTT	CASSLGQGHSTDTQYF
TRBV7-2	TRBJ1-1	TRBD1	few	TGTGCCAGCAGCTTCCAGGGGGCTTGGGGCACTGAAGCTTTCTTT	CASSFQGAWGTEAFF
TRBV4-1	TRBJ2-1	-	few	TGCGCCAGCAGCTCCCGCCTGAACAATGAGCAGTTCTTC	CASSSRLNNEQFF
TRBV20-1	TRBJ2-7	-	-	TGCAGTGCTATGCTATTTGAGGAGTCCTACGAGCAGTACTTC	CSAMLFEESYEQYF
TRBV7-2	TRBJ2-1	TRBD2	-	TGTGCCAGCAGCACCATAGCGGGAGGGCCTCTAAATGAGCAGTTCTTC	CASSTIAGGPLNEQFF
TRBV6-2/TRBV6-3	TRBJ2-3	-	-	TGTGCCAGTAAAGTCTCCGGCGGGGGCGCAGATACGCAGTATTTT	CASKVSGGGADTQYF
TRBV3-1	TRBJ2-7	-	many	TGTGCCAGCAGCCAAGGGCCGTCTGTAACCTACGAGCAGTACTTC	CASSQGPSVTYEQYF
TRBV5-5	TRBJ1-2	TRBD1	many	TGTGCCAGCAGCCCACTCCGGGACAGGGTTGGCTACACCTTC	CASSPLRDRVGYTF